This T cell receptor beta chain is from a study of blood T cell repertoires in COVID-19. About the study: Material from acute and convalescent COVID-19 was sourced from the United States, Italy and Spain. The cDNA or gDNA used as material had been derived from T cells, B-cell-depleted T cells, or PBMCs.

As processed by the authors: From reference gene primer amplification, estimates of nucleated cell counts were derived. Measured with immunoSEQ multiplex PCR; TCRdb has only the in-frame clones, and not every one. Clonal size and the V and J genes are those of that table, whereas D and trimming came from the DNA. This sample has some 150,000 clones, with more than 70% found just once. CDR3 length: 18 amino acids. The ends lost 4 bases at V and 2 bases at J; junction bases unmatched: 13. The germline V gene encodes CDR1 LGHNA and CDR2 YNFKEQ. The sequencing input was peripheral blood. The V call is TRBV4-2, the J call TRBJ2-3; 9 positions agree with TRBD2. This TCR was recovered from a human donor in a cohort sampled during active COVID-19. The DNA of the CDR3 is TGTGCCAGCAGCCTTCGGGCGGCGGGGGGGTATGTCACAGATACGCAGTATTTT. This encodes CASSLRAAGGYVTDTQYF.